Following are 22 T cell receptor beta chains from one sample sequenced in a study of technical replicates of blood from a handful of donors. Profiling relied on immunoSEQ multiplex PCR, and the TCRdb table lists in-frame clones only, not all of them. Of about 100,000 clones in the sample, over 95% were seen once. Sequences were obtained from T cells isolated from PBMCs. Receptors originate from a human donor in good health.

The chain uses TRBV4-1 and TRBJ2-1; TRBD2 might be the D (5 bases). The ends were cut back, 2 bases at V and 4 bases at J, with 21 bases in the middle. The CDR3 contains 18 residues. Per germline, CDR1 MGHRA and CDR2 YSYEKL. The CDR3 spells CASSQPEIDYEHYNEQFF. CDR3 bases: TGCGCCAGCAGCCAACCAGAGATCGACTACGAACATTACAATGAGCAGTTCTTC.

The chain uses TRBV5-1 and TRBJ2-7, with D perhaps TRBD1 (5 bases). The CDR3 loop spans 13 amino acids. Germline V gene data show CDR1 as SGHRS and CDR2 as YFSETQ. V was trimmed by 2 bases and J by 5 bases, leaving 11 bases between them. Here the CDR3 DNA reads TGCGCCAGCAGCTTTAACAGGTTCCACGAGCAGTACTTC. Translation gives CASSFNRFHEQYF.

The chain combines TRBV10-1 with TRBJ2-1; D may be TRBD1 (6 bases). CDR1 WNHNN and CDR2 SYGVQD come from the germline V gene (reference sequence). The CDR3 extends over 12 amino acids. The V gene lost 7 bases and the J gene lost 4 bases, with 8 bases spanning the gap. This CDR3 reads CASMDRYNEQFF. CDR3 nucleotides: TGCGCCAGCATGGACAGATACAATGAGCAGTTCTTC.

Here the CDR3 reads CASSERDRVNTEAFF. DNA of the CDR3: TGTGCCAGCAGTGAAAGGGACAGGGTGAACACTGAAGCTTTCTTT. This chain joins TRBV2 and TRBJ1-1; 9 bases fit TRBD1. The CDR3 runs 15 residues. Germline CDR1 and CDR2: SNHLY and FYNNEI. Trimming took 2 bases from V and 0 from J; bases not matched to a gene: 1.

J is TRBJ2-5 and V is TRBV5-1; TRBD1 matches at 8 bases. Germline trimming cut 5 bases from V and 5 bases from J; bases unmatched to any gene: 8. The germline CDR1 and CDR2 sequences are SGHRS and YFSETQ. The CDR3 sequence is 14 residues long. Here the CDR3 reads CASSSDRARETQYF. CDR3 nucleotide sequence: TGCGCCAGCAGTTCGGACAGGGCTCGCGAGACCCAGTACTTC. Supplemented by reference TRBV5-1 and TRBJ2-5, the full variable domain reads KAGVTQTPRYLIKTRGQQVTLSCSPISGHRSVSWYQQTPGQGLQFLFEYFSETQRNKGNFPGRFSGRQFSNSRSEMNVSTLELGDSALYLCASSSDRARETQYFGPGTRLLVL.

The CDR3 DNA is TGTGCCAGCAGCCGATATACCCAGGGAAGTTGGGGTAAAGAGACCCAGTACTTC. Translating it yields CASSRYTQGSWGKETQYF. The chain has TRBV5-4 and TRBJ2-5; D possibly corresponds to TRBD1 (5 bases). Trimming pared 4 bases from V and 3 bases from J, leaving 25 bases between. The CDR3 runs 18 residues. Germline V gene sequence: CDR1 SGHNT, CDR2 YYREEE (reference sequence).

The chain has TRBV28 and TRBJ1-6; 9 bases agree with TRBD1. Trimming removed 5 bases from V and 7 bases from J; junction bases left unmatched: 9. In germline, CDR1 is MDHEN, CDR2 SYDVKM. The length of the CDR3 is 16 residues. CDR3 nucleotides: TGTGCCAGCAGTCCAGCCGGGACAGGGACCAATTCACCCCTCCACTTT. This codes for CASSPAGTGTNSPLHF. The full variable domain, its missing parts supplied by reference TRBV28 and TRBJ1-6, is DVKVTQSSRYLVKRTGEKVFLECVQDMDHENMFWYRQDPGLGLRLIYFSYDVKMKEKGDIPEGYSVSREKKERFSLILESASTNQTSMYLCASSPAGTGTNSPLHFGNGTRLTVT.

V gene TRBV19 combines with J gene TRBJ2-1; a weak D match, TRBD2 (6 bases). The CDR3 extends over 17 amino acids. The germline V and J ends were trimmed by 3 bases and 0 bases, with 15 bases remaining between them. The germline CDR1 and CDR2 sequences are LNHDA and SQIVND (reference sequence). The CDR3: CASSIWAPGDSYNEQFF. The CDR3 DNA follows: TGTGCCAGTAGTATTTGGGCCCCGGGGGACTCCTACAATGAGCAGTTCTTC.

The chain uses TRBV30 and TRBJ1-1; D is unresolved. From germline, CDR1 is GTSNPN and CDR2 SVGIG (reference sequence). V lost 8 bases, J lost 1 base, and 23 bases lay in between. The CDR3 is made up of 16 amino acids. CDR3 in DNA: TGTGCCCTGGGTTTTCGGCTGGGAGACCGGAACACTGAAGCTTTCTTT. Translating it yields CALGFRLGDRNTEAFF. The full variable domain, completed using reference TRBV30 and TRBJ1-1, is SQTIHQWPATLVQPVGSPLSLECTVEGTSNPNLYWYRQAAGRGLQLLFYSVGIGQISSEVPQNLSASRPQDRQFILSSKKLLLSDSGFYLCALGFRLGDRNTEAFFGQGTRLTVV.

This clone was recorded once. The chain has TRBV2 and TRBJ1-1; weak D call: TRBD1 (5 bases). Germline V CDR1 and CDR2: SNHLY, FYNNEI. This CDR3 contains 13 residues. With 8 bases removed from V and 2 bases from J, the gap between germline ends came to 12 bases. DNA for the CDR3: TGTGCCAGCGGTCAGGGCCGCAACACTGAAGCTTTCTTT. Translation: CASGQGRNTEAFF.

The chain uses TRBV5-1 and TRBJ2-5; perhaps TRBD1 as D (5 bases). Germline values: CDR1 SGHRS, CDR2 YFSETQ. CDR3 length: 13 residues. V lost 2 bases, J lost 2 bases, and 7 bases lay in between. This chain's CDR3 is CASSFQGQETQYF. The CDR3, as DNA: TGCGCCAGCAGCTTTCAGGGTCAAGAGACCCAGTACTTC.

This chain links TRBV6-5 with TRBJ2-2; a possible D gene is TRBD2 (6 bases). Germline V CDR1 and CDR2: MNHEY, SVGAGI. CDR3 length equals 15 residues. Trimming stripped 2 bases from V and 1 base from J, with 8 bases between. CDR3 DNA sequence: TGTGCCAGCAGTTACCTCGGGGGGAACACCGGGGAGCTGTTTTTT. As protein: CASSYLGGNTGELFF.

This rearrangement joins TRBV7-6 to TRBJ1-2; D ambiguous. V gave up 6 bases and J gave up 3 bases, with 8 bases separating them. The length of the CDR3 is 12 residues. The germline V gene encodes CDR1 SGHVS and CDR2 FNYEAQ. The CDR3 reads CASRAVYYGYTF. The CDR3 bases are TGTGCCAGCAGGGCTGTCTACTATGGCTACACCTTC.

The chain combines TRBV19 with TRBJ1-4, with D possibly matching TRBD1 (5 bases). Germline CDR1 is LNHDA and CDR2 is SQIVND (reference sequence). There are 13 residues in the CDR3. Deletions cut 7 bases from V and 6 bases from J, with 12 bases between. This CDR3 reads CASTSGSHEKLFF. CDR3 DNA: TGTGCCAGTACTTCAGGGTCGCATGAAAAACTGTTTTTT. The variable domain in full, completed from reference TRBV19 and TRBJ1-4, reads DGGITQSPKYLFRKEGQNVTLSCEQNLNHDAMYWYRQDPGQGLRLIYYSQIVNDFQKGDIAEGYSVSREKKESFPLTVTSAQKNPTAFYLCASTSGSHEKLFFGSGTQLSVL.

The V gene is TRBV30, the J gene TRBJ1-6; TRBD1 matches at 7 bases. The V segment lost 5 bases and the J segment 9 bases; nucleotides outside the gene matches: 7. CDR1 GTSNPN and CDR2 SVGIG come from the germline V gene (reference sequence). The CDR3 covers 13 residues. The CDR3 nucleotides read TGTGCCTGGGGAACAGGGGCCGGTTCACCCCTCCACTTT. It encodes CAWGTGAGSPLHF.

This chain joins TRBV28 and TRBJ1-5; D remains ambiguous. V was clipped by 6 bases and J by 2 bases, with 14 bases between them. CDR1 is MDHEN, CDR2 SYDVKM, per germline. The CDR3 is 15 residues long. CDR3 protein: CASRTAATGNQPQHF. DNA of the CDR3: TGTGCCAGCAGAACCGCGGCGACGGGCAATCAGCCCCAGCATTTT.

The sample holds one count of this clone. This chain links TRBV19 with TRBJ2-5; 12 bases agree with TRBD2. The J segment lost 1 base and the V segment lost 3 bases, leaving 6 bases of the junction unmatched. Looked up from germline, CDR1 is LNHDA and CDR2 is SQIVND (reference sequence). The CDR3 has 17 residues. This CDR3 reads CASSIARLAGVQETQYF. CDR3 DNA sequence: TGTGCCAGTAGTATCGCGAGACTAGCGGGAGTCCAAGAGACCCAGTACTTC.

This clone was counted a single time. The genes are TRBV10-3 and TRBJ1-1, with TRBD1 matching 12 bases. The germline CDR1 and CDR2 sequences are ENHRY and SYGVKD. This CDR3 is built from 15 residues. V shed 3 bases and J 7 bases; nucleotides not matched to a gene: 6. In nucleotides, the CDR3 is TGTGCCATCAGTGATAGGGACAGGGGGCAAGGTGAAGCTTTCTTT. Its protein product is CAISDRDRGQGEAFF.

The table lists this clone with a count of one. The chain links TRBV6-1 to TRBJ2-3; a weak D match, TRBD1 (5 bases). V dropped 3 bases and J dropped 5 bases, with 15 bases sitting between them. This CDR3 has 15 residues. The germline CDR1 and CDR2 sequences are MNHNS and SASEGT. This CDR3 is CASSEESWGGDTQYF. The CDR3 coding sequence is TGTGCCAGCAGTGAGGAATCCTGGGGCGGAGATACGCAGTATTTT.

The CDR3 nucleotides are TGTGCCAGCAGCACAAGAAACACTGAAGCTTTCTTT. Translated, it gives CASSTRNTEAFF. This chain uses TRBV5-6 with TRBJ1-1; D gene unclear. The germline V gene has CDR1 SGHDT and CDR2 YYEEEE. V was cut by 4 bases and J by 2 bases, with 6 bases left in between. This CDR3 has 12 residues.

This chain joins TRBV5-1 and TRBJ2-3, with D possibly TRBD1 on 5 matching bases. CDR1 and CDR2 (germline): SGHRS, YFSETQ. The length of the CDR3 is 15 residues. V was cut by 4 bases and J by 0 bases, with 12 bases left in between. CDR3 region: CASSPQGPSTDTQYF. The CDR3 DNA sequence: TGCGCCAGCAGCCCGCAGGGTCCTAGCACAGATACGCAGTATTTT.

The CDR3 reads CASSQNPGLSVGYTF. The CDR3 DNA reads as TGTGCCAGCAGCCAAAACCCGGGACTGAGTGTTGGCTACACCTTC. The chain uses TRBV6-5 and TRBJ1-2; TRBD1 might be the D (5 bases). Trimming pared 6 bases from V and 7 bases from J, leaving 21 bases between. Germline assignment: CDR1 MNHEY and CDR2 SVGAGI. CDR3 size: 15 residues.